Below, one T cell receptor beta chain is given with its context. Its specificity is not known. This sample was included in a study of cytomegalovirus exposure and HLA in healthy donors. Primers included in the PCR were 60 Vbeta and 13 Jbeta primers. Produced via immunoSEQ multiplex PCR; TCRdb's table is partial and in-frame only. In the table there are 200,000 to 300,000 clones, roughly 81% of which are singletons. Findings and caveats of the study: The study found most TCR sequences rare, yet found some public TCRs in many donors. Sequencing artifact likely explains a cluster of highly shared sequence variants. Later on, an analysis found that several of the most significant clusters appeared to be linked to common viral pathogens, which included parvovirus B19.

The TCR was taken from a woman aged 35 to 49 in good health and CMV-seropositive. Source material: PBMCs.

The CDR3 region has the DNA TGTGCCAGCATGCGTACGGGAGGTTCCTACGAGCAGTACTTC. Residues: CASMRTGGSYEQYF. The chain couples TRBV16 to TRBJ2-7; the match to TRBD2 covers 7 bases. Germline CDR1 KGHSY, CDR2 FQNENV. CDR3 length equals 14 residues. V gave up 7 bases and J gave up 1 base; unmatched junction bases: 7.